A selection of T cell receptor beta chains follows, all from one sample in a study of T cells after yellow fever vaccination. TCRdb reanalysed the 5' RACE reads using MiXCR and keeps one entry per CDR3 protein. In the table there are approximately 550,000 distinct CDR3 sequences, approximately 21% of which are singletons. Sample: PBMCs, taken 15 days after the yellow fever booster vaccination. The receptors originated from a man aged 25-45 years who received the YFV17D yellow fever vaccine. Both conserved end residues are part of each CDR3. A D gene is named only where the DNA matches it firmly. A row's size may be missing; if present it is once, few, many or a size class.

>.|TRBV25-1|.|TRBJ2-1
TGTGCCAGCAGTGAACCCTCCCCTACGGGAACTTACAATGAGCAGTTCTTC
CASSEPSPTGTYNEQFF
>.|TRBV30|.|TRBJ2-1
TGTGCCTGGGGTCATGGCAGGTCCTACAATGAGCAGTTCTTC
CAWGHGRSYNEQFF
>.|TRBV7-7|.|TRBJ2-2
TGTGCTAGCAGCTTAACGGCGGGGGCGTATAGCGGGGAGCTGTTTTTT
CASSLTAGAYSGELFF
>few|TRBV20-1|TRBD2|TRBJ2-2
TGCAGTGCTAGGGGGACTAGCGGGGTGAACACCGGGGAGCTGTTTTTT
CSARGTSGVNTGELFF
>few|TRBV7-2|TRBD2|TRBJ2-3
TGTGCCAGCAGCTTATTGGGACTAGCGAGCACAGATACGCAGTATTTT
CASSLLGLASTDTQYF
>.|TRBV4-1|TRBD2|TRBJ2-1
TGCGCCAGCAGCCAAGAATCCGGGGCGGGAGGGCTGTTCAATGAGCAGTTCTTC
CASSQESGAGGLFNEQFF
>few|TRBV6-5|.|TRBJ2-1
TGTGCCAGCAGCACAGCCCTCTCTGAGCAGTTCTTC
CASSTALSEQFF
>.|TRBV3-1|.|TRBJ2-7
TGTGCCAGCAGCCCAACGGCTAGCGCGGCTTACGAGCAGTACTTC
CASSPTASAAYEQYF
>.|TRBV20-1|.|TRBJ2-5
TGCAGTGCTAGAAGATCACTCACCGGGAAGACCCAGTACTTC
CSARRSLTGKTQYF
>few|TRBV12-3/TRBV12-4|.|TRBJ2-3
TGTGCCAGCAGTTGGGGGCGGGCAGATACGCAGTATTTT
CASSWGRADTQYF
>.|TRBV10-3|.|TRBJ2-3
TGTGCCATCAGTGAGTCGACATCAGATACGCAGTATTTT
CAISESTSDTQYF
>.|TRBV19|.|TRBJ2-3
TGTGCCAGTAGTATCCTACTGGGAGGAGATACGCAGTATTTT
CASSILLGGDTQYF
>.|TRBV20-1|TRBD2|TRBJ2-2
TGCAGTGCTCTTGGGACTAGCGGGGTCCACACCGGGGAGCTGTTTTTT
CSALGTSGVHTGELFF
>.|TRBV20-1|TRBD1|TRBJ2-5
TGCAGTGCTAGAGGCGAGACAGGGTTAGAGACCCAGTACTTC
CSARGETGLETQYF
>.|TRBV12-3/TRBV12-4|.|TRBJ1-1
TGTGCCAGCAGCCGCACGTGGGGAACTAGCGCTGAAGCTTTCTTT
CASSRTWGTSAEAFF
>.|TRBV20-1|TRBD2|TRBJ2-7
TGCAGTGCTAGAGAGGGACTAGCGGCAACCTACGAGCAGTACTTC
CSAREGLAATYEQYF
>.|TRBV29-1|.|TRBJ2-2
TGCAGCGTTGGGTTGCGGGGCTCCGGCGGGGAGCTGTTTTTT
CSVGLRGSGGELFF
>many|TRBV28|.|TRBJ2-2
TGTGCCAGCAGACTTGGCGGCCCCCTAATCGCCGGGGAGCTGTTTTTT
CASRLGGPLIAGELFF
>many|TRBV4-3|.|TRBJ2-3
TGCGCCAGCAGCCAAGAAATTGAAAGCACAGATACGCAGTATTTT
CASSQEIESTDTQYF
>.|TRBV29-1|.|TRBJ2-5
TGCAGCGTGAAACATCTCCAAGAGACCCAGTACTTC
CSVKHLQETQYF
>.|TRBV20-1|TRBD2|TRBJ2-4
TGCAGTGCTCCCGGGACTAGCGGGTCTTTAGCCAAAAACATTCAGTACTTC
CSAPGTSGSLAKNIQYF
>few|TRBV10-3|.|TRBJ2-1
TGTGCCATCAGTGGGCCGCAGCGGCAGCAGTTCTTC
CAISGPQRQQFF
>few|TRBV28|.|TRBJ2-2
TGTGCCAGCAGTCCCGGGGCCCTGGCGTCCGGGGAGCTGTTTTTT
CASSPGALASGELFF
>few|TRBV11-2|TRBD1|TRBJ1-2
TGTGCCAGCAGTCGGACAGGGGCGGACTATGGCTACACCTTC
CASSRTGADYGYTF
>few|TRBV12-3/TRBV12-4|.|TRBJ2-6
TGTGCCAGCAGTTTCGGGCAGTTCTCTGGGGCCAACGTCCTGACTTTC
CASSFGQFSGANVLTF
>.|TRBV27|.|TRBJ1-3
TGTGCCAGCACTTACCGGGCAGGTCAAGGAAACACCATATATTTT
CASTYRAGQGNTIYF
>.|TRBV15|.|TRBJ2-1
TGTGCCACCAGCAGAGAAGCGGACTCCTACAATGAGCAGTTCTTC
CATSREADSYNEQFF
>few|TRBV6-2/TRBV6-3|TRBD1|TRBJ2-5
TGTGCCAGCAGCCAATCCCCCCACCGGGACAGGGGGCGAGAGACCCAGTACTTC
CASSQSPHRDRGRETQYF
>few|TRBV10-3|TRBD1|TRBJ1-4
TGTGCCATCAGCCCGGACAGGGGGCGTGAAAAACTGTTTTTT
CAISPDRGREKLFF
>.|TRBV12-3/TRBV12-4|TRBD1|TRBJ2-7
TGTGCCAGCACCTCAACAGGGGCCTACGAGCAGTACTTC
CASTSTGAYEQYF
>.|TRBV6-8|.|TRBJ1-5
TGTGCCAGCAGTCCCTCCAGGGTTGGAAAGCCCCAGCATTTT
CASSPSRVGKPQHF
>.|TRBV29-1|TRBD1|TRBJ2-7
TGCAGCGCTCTGGACAGGGGATACGAGCAGTACTTC
CSALDRGYEQYF
>few|TRBV5-1|.|TRBJ2-1
TGCGCCAGCAGTATTAGCGCTTCCAATGAGCAGTTCTTC
CASSISASNEQFF
>few|TRBV27|.|TRBJ2-7
TGTGCCAGCAGTTTTGCCCCTAGGGGCGAGCAGTACTTC
CASSFAPRGEQYF
>.|TRBV2|.|TRBJ2-5
TGTGCCAGCAGCATAGGAGCGGGTCAAGAGACCCAGTACTTC
CASSIGAGQETQYF
>many|TRBV12-3/TRBV12-4|.|TRBJ1-5
TGTGCCAGCAGACTGGCGGCGGGTCAGCCCCAGCATTTT
CASRLAAGQPQHF
>.|TRBV30|.|TRBJ2-7
TGTGCCTGGAGTGAGGGGAACCACGAGCAGTACTTC
CAWSEGNHEQYF
>.|TRBV7-9|.|TRBJ2-4
TGTGCCAGCAAGGGGGGCGGGAAAAACATTCAGTACTTC
CASKGGGKNIQYF
>.|TRBV28|TRBD2|TRBJ2-7
TGTGCCAGCAGTAATCCGGGACTAGCGGGGTCGTACGAGCAGTACTTC
CASSNPGLAGSYEQYF
>.|TRBV15|TRBD1|TRBJ1-1
TGTGCCACCAGCAGAGGGATGACAGGGAAAGTAACTGAAGCTTTCTTT
CATSRGMTGKVTEAFF
>few|TRBV7-9|.|TRBJ1-1
TGTGCCAGCCGGAGGGATAGGAACACTGAAGCTTTCTTT
CASRRDRNTEAFF
>.|TRBV27|TRBD2|TRBJ2-1
TGTGCCAGCAGCCCCGCTGCTAGCGGCAATGAGCAGTTCTTC
CASSPAASGNEQFF
>few|TRBV2|.|TRBJ2-5
TGTGCCAGCAAGGGACCCTTAGAAGAGACCCAGTACTTC
CASKGPLEETQYF
>.|TRBV7-6|.|TRBJ2-1
TGTGCCAGCAGCTTCTTCGGAAGAGGGTACAATGAGCAGTTCTTC
CASSFFGRGYNEQFF
>once|TRBV11-2|TRBD1|TRBJ2-5
TGTGCCAGCAGCATCCGGACAGGGCCGGAGACCCAGTACTTC
CASSIRTGPETQYF
>.|TRBV27|.|TRBJ2-7
TGTGCCAGCGCGCAGGCACGTAGCGGCCGCGGTCGGAACGAGCAGTACTTC
CASAQARSGRGRNEQYF
>few|TRBV7-7|.|TRBJ2-3
TGTGCTAGCAGCTTGGGCCATGGCACAGATACGCAGTATTTT
CASSLGHGTDTQYF
>.|TRBV5-1|.|TRBJ2-1
TGCGCCAGCATGTGGGGGGAGATTTACAATGAGCAGTTCTTC
CASMWGEIYNEQFF
>few|TRBV5-1|.|TRBJ2-1
TGCGCCAGCACCAAAGGTCTCCGGGGGGCCAACAATGAGCAGTTCTTC
CASTKGLRGANNEQFF
>.|TRBV5-1|.|TRBJ1-1
TGCGCCAGCAGCTTAGAGGCTAAGAACACTGAAGCTTTCTTT
CASSLEAKNTEAFF
>few|TRBV7-3|TRBD2|TRBJ2-1
TGTGCCAGCAGCCAAGCCGGGACTAGCGACGAGCAGTTCTTC
CASSQAGTSDEQFF
>few|TRBV11-1|TRBD2|TRBJ2-7
TGTGCCAGCAGCTTAACTAGCGCGGGATTATTTCATGGGGGCGAGCAGTACTTC
CASSLTSAGLFHGGEQYF
>few|TRBV12-3/TRBV12-4|TRBD2|TRBJ2-2
TGTGCCAGCAGTTTCGGGACTAGCGGAAACACCGGGGAGCTGTTTTTT
CASSFGTSGNTGELFF
>few|TRBV7-9|.|TRBJ2-4
TGTGCCAGCAGCTTCCTTACAGGGACCAAAAACATTCAGTACTTC
CASSFLTGTKNIQYF